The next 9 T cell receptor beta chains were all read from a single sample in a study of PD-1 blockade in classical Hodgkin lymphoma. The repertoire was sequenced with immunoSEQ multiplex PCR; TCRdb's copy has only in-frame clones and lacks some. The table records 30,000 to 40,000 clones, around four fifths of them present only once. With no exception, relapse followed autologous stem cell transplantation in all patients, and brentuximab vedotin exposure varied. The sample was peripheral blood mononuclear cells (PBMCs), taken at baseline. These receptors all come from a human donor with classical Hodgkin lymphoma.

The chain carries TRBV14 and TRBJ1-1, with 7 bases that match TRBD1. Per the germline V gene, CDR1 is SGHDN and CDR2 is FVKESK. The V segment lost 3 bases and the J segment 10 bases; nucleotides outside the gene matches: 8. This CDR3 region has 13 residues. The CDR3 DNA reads TGTGCCAGCAGCCAGACGAACAGGGGAGGAGCTTTCTTT. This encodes CASSQTNRGGAFF.

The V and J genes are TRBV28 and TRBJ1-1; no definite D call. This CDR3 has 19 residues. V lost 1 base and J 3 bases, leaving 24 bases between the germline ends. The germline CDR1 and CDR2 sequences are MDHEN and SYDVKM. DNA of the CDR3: TGTGCCAGCAGTTTATTTTTTAGATCGGGCAGTTTCGTGGACACTGAAGCTTTCTTT. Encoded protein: CASSLFFRSGSFVDTEAFF.

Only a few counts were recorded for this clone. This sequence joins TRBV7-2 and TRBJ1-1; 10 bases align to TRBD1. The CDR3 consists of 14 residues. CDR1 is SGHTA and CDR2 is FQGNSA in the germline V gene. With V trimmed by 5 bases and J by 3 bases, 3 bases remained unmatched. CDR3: CASSRQGADTEAFF. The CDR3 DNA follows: TGTGCCAGCAGCAGACAGGGGGCTGACACTGAAGCTTTCTTT.

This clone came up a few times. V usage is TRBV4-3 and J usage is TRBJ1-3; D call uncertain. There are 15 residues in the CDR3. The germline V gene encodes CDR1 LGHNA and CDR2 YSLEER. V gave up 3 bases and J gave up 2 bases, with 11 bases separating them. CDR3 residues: CASSQDREAGNTIYF. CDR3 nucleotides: TGCGCCAGCAGCCAGGACCGGGAGGCTGGAAACACCATATATTTT.

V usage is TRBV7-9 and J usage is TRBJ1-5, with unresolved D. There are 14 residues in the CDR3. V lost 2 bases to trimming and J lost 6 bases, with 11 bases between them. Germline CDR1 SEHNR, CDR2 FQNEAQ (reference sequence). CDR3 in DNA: TGTGCCAGCAGCTTACTGGAGGAGAGTCAGCCCCAGCATTTT. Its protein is CASSLLEESQPQHF. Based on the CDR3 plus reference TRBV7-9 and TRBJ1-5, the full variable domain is DTGVSQNPRHKITKRGQNVTFRCDPISEHNRLYWYRQTLGQGPEFLTYFQNEAQLEKSRLLSDRFSAERPKGSFSTLEIQRTEQGDSAMYLCASSLLEESQPQHFGDGTRLSIL.

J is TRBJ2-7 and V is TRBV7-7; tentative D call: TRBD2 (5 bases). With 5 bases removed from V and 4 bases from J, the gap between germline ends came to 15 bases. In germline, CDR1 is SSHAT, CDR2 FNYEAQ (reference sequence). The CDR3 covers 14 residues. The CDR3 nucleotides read TGTGCCAGCAGCCTCCGCCTGGACTCGTACGAGCAGTACTTC. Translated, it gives CASSLRLDSYEQYF.

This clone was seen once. The CDR3 protein is CASSPTGKEITGELFF. The CDR3 DNA reads TGTGCCAGCTCACCTACAGGGAAGGAAATCACCGGGGAGCTGTTTTTT. This chain connects TRBV18 to TRBJ2-2, with a tentative D call TRBD1 (6 bases). In germline, CDR1 is KGHSH, CDR2 LQKENI. V lost 3 bases to trimming and J lost 4 bases, with 15 bases between them. CDR3 length equals 16 residues.

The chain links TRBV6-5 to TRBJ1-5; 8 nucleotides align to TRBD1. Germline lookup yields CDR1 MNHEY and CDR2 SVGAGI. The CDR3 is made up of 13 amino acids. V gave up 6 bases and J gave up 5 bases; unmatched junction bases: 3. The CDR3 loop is CASREQGDQPQHF. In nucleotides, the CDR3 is TGTGCCAGCAGGGAACAGGGGGATCAGCCCCAGCATTTT.

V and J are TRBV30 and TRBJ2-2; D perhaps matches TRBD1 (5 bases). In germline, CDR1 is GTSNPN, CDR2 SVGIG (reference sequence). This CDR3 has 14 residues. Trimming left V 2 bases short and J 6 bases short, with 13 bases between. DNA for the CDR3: TGTGCCTGGAGTAGGGGCCTCCTTTCCGGGGAGCTGTTTTTT. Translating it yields CAWSRGLLSGELFF.